The 6 T cell receptor beta chains in this list originate from one sample, sequenced in a study of blood T cell repertoires in COVID-19. Using immunoSEQ multiplex PCR, the repertoire was profiled, and TCRdb retains in-frame clones only, with some absent. The sample records roughly 180,000 clones, 80% being singletons. Sequencing used PBMCs or T cells enriched from blood (not recorded which). These receptors were obtained from a man aged 55 to 69 who had been exposed to COVID-19.

V gene TRBV24-1 combines with J gene TRBJ2-3, with 9 bases aligning to TRBD2. J was trimmed by 0 bases and V by 5 bases; bases with no gene match: 2. The germline gives CDR1 KGHDR, CDR2 SFDVKD. This CDR3 is built from 15 residues. CDR3 in DNA: TGTGCCACCAGTGGGGCGGGAGGGAGCACAGATACGCAGTATTTT. It translates to CATSGAGGSTDTQYF.

The chain has TRBV29-1 and TRBJ2-7; 9 bases fit TRBD1. The CDR3 extends over 12 amino acids. Trimming at V came to 6 bases and at J to 2 bases, leaving 2 bases not matched to a gene. The germline V gene encodes CDR1 SQVTM and CDR2 ANQGSEA. For the CDR3, the DNA is TGCAGCGTCCGACAGGGGGCCTACGAGCAGTACTTC. Its protein is CSVRQGAYEQYF.

The chain combines TRBV5-8 with TRBJ2-7; 8 bases are shared with TRBD2. The V gene end was trimmed by 4 bases and the J gene end by 6 bases; junction bases not matched to a gene: 21. CDR1 is SGHTS and CDR2 is YDEGEE in the germline V gene. The CDR3 totals 18 residues. The CDR3 is CASSHMVAGGLGLAEQYF. In DNA, the CDR3 is TGTGCCAGCAGCCATATGGTGGCGGGGGGTTTGGGCCTCGCCGAGCAGTACTTC.

This chain joins TRBV6-1 and TRBJ2-3; D perhaps matches TRBD2 (6 bases). Trimming took off 3 bases at V and 3 bases at J, with 13 bases between the two ends. The CDR3 runs 15 residues. Germline lookup yields CDR1 MNHNS and CDR2 SASEGT. Written as DNA, the CDR3 is TGTGCCAGCAGTGATCAGACTAGGAGGACAGATACGCAGTATTTT. Translated, it gives CASSDQTRRTDTQYF.

This chain connects TRBV5-1 to TRBJ2-7; D might be TRBD1 (6 bases). CDR3 length: 14 amino acids. Germline V gene sequence: CDR1 SGHRS, CDR2 YFSETQ. V was trimmed by 4 bases and J by 9 bases, leaving 20 bases between them. CDR3 loop: CASSVDRIVEGQYF. The CDR3 DNA is TGCGCCAGCAGCGTTGACAGGATTGTGGAAGGGCAGTACTTC.

The chain uses TRBV7-2 and TRBJ1-4; no clear D. Germline-derived CDR1 and CDR2 are SGHTA and FQGNSA. Trimming cost V 5 bases and J 3 bases, with 13 bases left between them. The length of the CDR3 is 15 residues. The CDR3, as DNA: TGTGCCAGCAGCCAGCAGAGGGTAGCTAATGAAAAACTGTTTTTT. This codes for CASSQQRVANEKLFF. Using reference TRBV7-2 and TRBJ1-4 for the parts outside the CDR3, the full variable domain is GAGVSQSPSNKVTEKGKDVELRCDPISGHTALYWYRQSLGQGLEFLIYFQGNSAPDKSGLPSDRFSAERTGGSVSTLTIQRTQQEDSAVYLCASSQQRVANEKLFFGSGTQLSVL.